The clone carrying this TCR beta chain appeared once. The sample belongs to a study of blood T cell repertoires in COVID-19. Study information: Sample material is recorded as cDNA or gDNA derived from T cells, B-cell-depleted T cells, or PBMCs.

The table came from immunoSEQ multiplex PCR; TCRdb's copy has only in-frame clones and leaves some out. The sample gives nearly 250,000 clones, 85% to 90% of which show up once; around 0.87% is in the top ten. Across about two dozen US areas, participants ranged in age from roughly 18 to 95 years. Individuals in the exposed group had encountered a COVID-19 case within 2 weeks preceding study entry. Sequenced input: PBMCs or T cells enriched from blood (not recorded which). The sequence derives from a man aged 50 or older who had been exposed to COVID-19.

This chain's CDR3 is CASSERAATVEKLFF. In nucleotides, the CDR3 is TGTGCCAGCAGTGAGCGGGCCGCGACTGTGGAAAAACTGTTTTTT. The J gene is TRBJ1-4, the V gene TRBV25-1; D ambiguous. The CDR3 sequence is 15 residues long. V shed 3 bases and J shed 8 bases, with 16 bases lying between them. Germline V CDR1 and CDR2: MGHDK, SYGVNS.